Listed here is a single T cell receptor beta chain. The CDR3 has 16 residues. V gave up 0 bases and J gave up 7 bases; unmatched junction bases: 8. CDR1 is SGHRS and CDR2 is YFSETQ in the germline V gene. The data originate from a study of blood T cell repertoires in COVID-19. Study as a whole: The origin of the acute and convalescent COVID-19 samples was the United States, Italy and Spain. Nucleic acid was either cDNA or gDNA, and it came from T cells, B-cell-depleted T cells, or PBMCs.

Recruited during active infection, patients (from Seattle) were subsequently followed longitudinally. Original processing notes: It was from reference gene primer amplification that nucleated cell counts were estimated. Profiling relied on immunoSEQ multiplex PCR, and the TCRdb table lists in-frame clones only, not all of them. Clone size and the V and J calls come from that table; the DNA yielded D and trimming. The sample lists about 360,000 clones; 70% to 90% were seen once. This receptor was obtained from a woman in her sixties with COVID-19, enrolled during active disease. The V call is TRBV5-1, the J call TRBJ1-2; 11 positions match TRBD1. Sequencing was done on a sample of peripheral blood. CDR3 sequence reads: CASSLAGTGGIVGYTF. The DNA of the CDR3 is TGCGCCAGCAGCTTGGCGGGGACAGGGGGTATTGTTGGCTACACCTTC.